This TCR beta chain originates from a study of radiotherapy plus CTLA-4 blockade in lung cancer. The CDR3 has 14 amino acids. V was shortened by 3 bases and J by 5 bases, with 8 bases between the two germline ends. The germline V gene has CDR1 MNHEY and CDR2 SMNVEV (reference sequence). The table came from immunoSEQ multiplex PCR; TCRdb's copy has only in-frame clones and leaves some out. The sample carries about 73,000 clones, about nine tenths recorded once. The rearrangement joins TRBV27 to TRBJ1-6; no reliable D call. This receptor was obtained from a human donor with non-small cell lung cancer that progressed on radiotherapy plus ipilimumab. The source was peripheral blood, collected from a patient treated with radiotherapy plus ipilimumab. The CDR3 DNA reads TGTGCCAGCAGTTTGTCGGCAGATAATTCACCCCTCCACTTT. It translates to CASSLSADNSPLHF.